This T cell receptor (beta chain) originates from a study of CD8+ T cells in alopecia areata. Study-level information: In an open-label trial, patients got 5 to 10 mg tofacitinib twice daily. Once tofacitinib had been taken for 6 to 18 months, 6 months off drug followed.

Germline V gene lookup returns CDR1 SQVTM and CDR2 ANQGSEA. The CDR3 totals 13 residues. Concerning this clone: What it binds is not known. An end of the junction differs from the germline gene, which may be a read error. Other DNA sequences in the sample encode the same CDR3.

Lesional scalp punch biopsies and peripheral blood came from alopecia areata patients. Once RNA had been extracted, it was reverse transcribed into cDNA to act as the sequencing template. Repertoires were generated with immunoSEQ multiplex PCR, while TCRdb's copy carries only in-frame clones and drops some. The repertoire holds 110,000 or so clones, with roughly two fifths as singletons. Study results and caveats: Lesional scalp exceeded normal scalp in clonality, especially in alopecia totalis/universalis.

The chain joins TRBV29-1 to TRBJ2-7, with TRBD1 matching over 9 bases. The material sequenced was CD4+ T cells sorted from blood. The clonotype comes from a human donor with alopecia areata. DNA for the CDR3: TGTAGCGTTGTCGGGACAGGGTTCGACGAGCAGTACTTC. Translation gives CSVVGTGFDEQYF.